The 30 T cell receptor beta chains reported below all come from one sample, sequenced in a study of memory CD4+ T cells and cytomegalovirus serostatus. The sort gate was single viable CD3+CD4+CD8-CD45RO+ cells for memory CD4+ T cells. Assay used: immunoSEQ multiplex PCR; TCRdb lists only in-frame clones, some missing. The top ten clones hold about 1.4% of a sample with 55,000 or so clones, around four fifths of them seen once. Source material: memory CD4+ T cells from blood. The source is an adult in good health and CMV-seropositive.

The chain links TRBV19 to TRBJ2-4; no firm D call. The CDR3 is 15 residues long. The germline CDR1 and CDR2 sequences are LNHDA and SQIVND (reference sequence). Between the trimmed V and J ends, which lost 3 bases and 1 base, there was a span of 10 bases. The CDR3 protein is CASSMGPGAKNIQYF. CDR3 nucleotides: TGTGCCAGTAGTATGGGCCCCGGGGCCAAAAACATTCAGTACTTC.

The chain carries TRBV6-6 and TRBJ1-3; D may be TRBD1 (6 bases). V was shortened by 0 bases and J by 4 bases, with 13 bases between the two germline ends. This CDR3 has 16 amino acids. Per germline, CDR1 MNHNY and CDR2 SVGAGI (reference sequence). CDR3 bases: TGTGCCAGCAGTTACTCGTCCGGGGGCAAAGGAAACACCATATATTTT. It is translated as CASSYSSGGKGNTIYF.

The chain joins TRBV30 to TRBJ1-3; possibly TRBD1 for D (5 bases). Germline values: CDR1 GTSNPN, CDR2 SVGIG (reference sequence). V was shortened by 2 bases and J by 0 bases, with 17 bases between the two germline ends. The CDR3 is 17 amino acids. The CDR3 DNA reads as TGTGCCTGGAGTCTCGGGGGGGGTTCCCACTCTGGAAACACCATATATTTT. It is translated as CAWSLGGGSHSGNTIYF.

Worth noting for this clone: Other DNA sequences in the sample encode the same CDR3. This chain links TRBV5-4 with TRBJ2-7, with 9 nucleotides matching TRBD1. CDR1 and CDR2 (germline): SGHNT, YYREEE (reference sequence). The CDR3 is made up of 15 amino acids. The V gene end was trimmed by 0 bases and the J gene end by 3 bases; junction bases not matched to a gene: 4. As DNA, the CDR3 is TGTGCCAGCAGCTTGGGCGGACAGGGGAGCTACGAGCAGTACTTC. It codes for CASSLGGQGSYEQYF.

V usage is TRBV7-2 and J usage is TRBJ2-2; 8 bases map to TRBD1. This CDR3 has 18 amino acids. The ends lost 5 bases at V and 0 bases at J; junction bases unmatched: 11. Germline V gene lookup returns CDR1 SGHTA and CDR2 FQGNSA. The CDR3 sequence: CASSPSSGQATNTGELFF. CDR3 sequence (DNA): TGTGCCAGCAGCCCGAGTTCGGGACAGGCGACGAACACCGGGGAGCTGTTTTTT. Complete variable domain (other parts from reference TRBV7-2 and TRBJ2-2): GAGVSQSPSNKVTEKGKDVELRCDPISGHTALYWYRQSLGQGLEFLIYFQGNSAPDKSGLPSDRFSAERTGGSVSTLTIQRTQQEDSAVYLCASSPSSGQATNTGELFFGEGSRLTVL.

The CDR3 nucleotides are TGTGCCAGCAGTAAACGATTTGAAGCTTTCTTT. Protein: CASSKRFEAFF. The chain links TRBV28 to TRBJ1-1; D uncertain. Germline V gene lookup returns CDR1 MDHEN and CDR2 SYDVKM. V was shortened by 5 bases and J by 7 bases, with 8 bases between the two germline ends. The CDR3 runs 11 residues. Full variable domain (missing parts from reference TRBV28 and TRBJ1-1): DVKVTQSSRYLVKRTGEKVFLECVQDMDHENMFWYRQDPGLGLRLIYFSYDVKMKEKGDIPEGYSVSREKKERFSLILESASTNQTSMYLCASSKRFEAFFGQGTRLTVV.

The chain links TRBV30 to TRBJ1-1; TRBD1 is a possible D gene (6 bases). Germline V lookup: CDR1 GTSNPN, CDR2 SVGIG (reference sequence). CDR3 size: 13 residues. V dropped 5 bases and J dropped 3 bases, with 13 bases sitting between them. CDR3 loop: CAWSTRGDTEAFF. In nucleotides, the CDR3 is TGTGCCTGGTCTACCAGGGGTGACACTGAAGCTTTCTTT. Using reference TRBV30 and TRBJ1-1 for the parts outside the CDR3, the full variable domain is SQTIHQWPATLVQPVGSPLSLECTVEGTSNPNLYWYRQAAGRGLQLLFYSVGIGQISSEVPQNLSASRPQDRQFILSSKKLLLSDSGFYLCAWSTRGDTEAFFGQGTRLTVV.

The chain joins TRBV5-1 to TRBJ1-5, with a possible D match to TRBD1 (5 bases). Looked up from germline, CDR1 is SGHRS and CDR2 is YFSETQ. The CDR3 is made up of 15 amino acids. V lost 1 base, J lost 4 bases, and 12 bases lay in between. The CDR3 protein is CASSLHSGSNQPQHF. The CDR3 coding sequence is TGCGCCAGCAGCTTGCATTCAGGGAGTAATCAGCCCCAGCATTTT.

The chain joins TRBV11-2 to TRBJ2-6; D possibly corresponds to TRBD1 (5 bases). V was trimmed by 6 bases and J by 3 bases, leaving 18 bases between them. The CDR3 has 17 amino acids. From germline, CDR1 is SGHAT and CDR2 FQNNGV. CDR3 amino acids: CASRIGVGAGGANVLTF. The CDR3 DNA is TGTGCCAGCAGGATAGGAGTAGGGGCTGGTGGGGCCAACGTCCTGACTTTC.

This CDR3 is CASSESVRPLNQPQHF. CDR3 bases: TGTGCCAGCAGTGAATCCGTTCGCCCTTTAAATCAGCCCCAGCATTTT. The chain joins TRBV6-1 to TRBJ1-5; D ambiguous. Germline V gene lookup returns CDR1 MNHNS and CDR2 SASEGT. The CDR3 sequence is 16 residues long. V lost 2 bases and J 4 bases, leaving 15 bases between the germline ends.

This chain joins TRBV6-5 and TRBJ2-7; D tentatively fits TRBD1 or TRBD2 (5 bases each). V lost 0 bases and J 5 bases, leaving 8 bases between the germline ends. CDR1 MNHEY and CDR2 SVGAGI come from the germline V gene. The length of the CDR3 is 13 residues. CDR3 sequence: CASSYSRGDEQYF. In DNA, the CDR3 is TGTGCCAGCAGTTACTCGAGGGGTGACGAGCAGTACTTC.

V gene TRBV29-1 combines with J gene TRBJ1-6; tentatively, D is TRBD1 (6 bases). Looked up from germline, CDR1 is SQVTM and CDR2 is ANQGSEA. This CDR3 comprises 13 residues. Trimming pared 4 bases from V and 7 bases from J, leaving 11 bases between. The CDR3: CSVAGRGNSPLHF. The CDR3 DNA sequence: TGCAGCGTTGCAGGCAGGGGCAATTCACCCCTCCACTTT.

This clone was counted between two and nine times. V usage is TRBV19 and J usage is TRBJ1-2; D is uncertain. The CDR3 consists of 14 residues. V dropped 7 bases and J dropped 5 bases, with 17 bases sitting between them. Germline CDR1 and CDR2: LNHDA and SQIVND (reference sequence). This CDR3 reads CASIPTGPRYGYTF. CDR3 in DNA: TGTGCCAGTATCCCCACGGGTCCCAGATATGGCTACACCTTC.

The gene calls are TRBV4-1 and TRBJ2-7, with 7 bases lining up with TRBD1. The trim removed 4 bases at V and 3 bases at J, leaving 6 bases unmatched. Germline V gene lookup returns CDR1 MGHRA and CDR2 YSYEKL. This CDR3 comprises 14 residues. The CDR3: CASSLRTGRYEQYF. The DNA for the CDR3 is TGCGCCAGCAGCCTCCGGACAGGTCGCTACGAGCAGTACTTC.

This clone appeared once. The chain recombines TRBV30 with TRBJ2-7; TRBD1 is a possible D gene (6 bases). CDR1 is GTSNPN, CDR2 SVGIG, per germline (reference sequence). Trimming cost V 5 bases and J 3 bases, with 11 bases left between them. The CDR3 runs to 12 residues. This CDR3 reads CAWGTGNYEQYF. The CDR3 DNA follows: TGTGCCTGGGGAACAGGGAACTACGAGCAGTACTTC.

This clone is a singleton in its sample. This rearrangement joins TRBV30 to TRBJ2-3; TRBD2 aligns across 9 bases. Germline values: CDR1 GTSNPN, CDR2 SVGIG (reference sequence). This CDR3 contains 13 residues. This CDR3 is CAWGIAGAQIKYF. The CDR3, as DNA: TGTGCTTGGGGAATAGCGGGGGCTCAGATTAAGTATTTT. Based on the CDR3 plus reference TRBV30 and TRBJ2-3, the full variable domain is SQTIHQWPATLVQPVGSPLSLECTVEGTSNPNLYWYRQAAGRGLQLLFYSVGIGQISSEVPQNLSASRPQDRQFILSSKKLLLSDSGFYLCAWGIAGAQIKYFGPGTRLTVL.

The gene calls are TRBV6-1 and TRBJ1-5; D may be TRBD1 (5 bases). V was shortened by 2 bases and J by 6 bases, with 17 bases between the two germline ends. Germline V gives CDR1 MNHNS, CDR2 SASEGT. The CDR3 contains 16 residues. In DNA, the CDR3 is TGTGCCAGCAGTGAAAGGGGAGGTAATAGCGGTCAGCCCCAGCATTTT. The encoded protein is CASSERGGNSGQPQHF.

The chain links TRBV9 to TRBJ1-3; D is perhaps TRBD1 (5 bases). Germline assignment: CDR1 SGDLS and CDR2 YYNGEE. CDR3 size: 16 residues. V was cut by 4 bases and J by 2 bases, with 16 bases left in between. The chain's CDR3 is CASSPGGGAAGNTIYF. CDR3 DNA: TGTGCCAGCAGCCCCGGTGGAGGGGCGGCTGGAAACACCATATATTTT.

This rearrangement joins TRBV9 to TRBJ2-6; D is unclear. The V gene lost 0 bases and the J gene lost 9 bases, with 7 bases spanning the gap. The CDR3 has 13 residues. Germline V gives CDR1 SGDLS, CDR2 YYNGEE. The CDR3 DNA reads TGTGCCAGCAGCGTAGAAGGCAGCAACGTCCTGACTTTC. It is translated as CASSVEGSNVLTF.

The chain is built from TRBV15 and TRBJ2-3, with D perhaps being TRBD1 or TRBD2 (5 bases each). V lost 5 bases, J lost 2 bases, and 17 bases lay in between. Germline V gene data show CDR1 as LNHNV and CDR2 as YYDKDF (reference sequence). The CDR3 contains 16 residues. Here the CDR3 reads CATSLGASTNTDTQYF. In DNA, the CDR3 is TGTGCCACCAGCCTCGGGGCCAGCACCAACACAGATACGCAGTATTTT.

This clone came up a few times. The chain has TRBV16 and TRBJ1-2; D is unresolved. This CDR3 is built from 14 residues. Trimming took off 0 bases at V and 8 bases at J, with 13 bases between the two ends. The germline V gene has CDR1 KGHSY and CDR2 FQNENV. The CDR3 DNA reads TGTGCCAGCAGCCAATCCCACACGCCTGGAGGCTACACCTTC. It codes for CASSQSHTPGGYTF.

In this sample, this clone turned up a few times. DNA of the CDR3: TGTGCCAGCAGCCAAGGTTCCTCCTTAGTAGTTGCCGGGGAGCTGTTTTTT. Encoded protein: CASSQGSSLVVAGELFF. The chain carries TRBV4-2 and TRBJ2-2; D is unclear. The CDR3 contains 17 residues. Looked up from germline, CDR1 is LGHNA and CDR2 is YNFKEQ. V lost 1 base and J 6 bases, leaving 18 bases between the germline ends.

CDR3 amino acids: CASSGTGGARYGYTF. CDR3 nucleotides: TGTGCCAGCAGCGGGACAGGGGGGGCCCGGTATGGCTACACCTTC. V usage is TRBV9 and J usage is TRBJ1-2; 10 positions agree with TRBD1. The J segment lost 5 bases and the V segment lost 3 bases, leaving 7 bases of the junction unmatched. The CDR3 sequence is 15 residues long. CDR1 is SGDLS and CDR2 is YYNGEE in the germline V gene.

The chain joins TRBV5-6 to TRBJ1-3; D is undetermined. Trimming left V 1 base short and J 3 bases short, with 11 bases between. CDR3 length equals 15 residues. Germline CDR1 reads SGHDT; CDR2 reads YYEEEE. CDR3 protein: CASSLFRGVGNTIYF. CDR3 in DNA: TGTGCCAGCAGCTTGTTCCGGGGAGTTGGAAACACCATATATTTT. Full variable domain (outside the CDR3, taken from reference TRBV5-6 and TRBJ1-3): DAGVTQSPTHLIKTRGQQVTLRCSPKSGHDTVSWYQQALGQGPQFIFQYYEEEERQRGNFPDRFSGHQFPNYSSELNVNALLLGDSALYLCASSLFRGVGNTIYFGEGSWLTVV.

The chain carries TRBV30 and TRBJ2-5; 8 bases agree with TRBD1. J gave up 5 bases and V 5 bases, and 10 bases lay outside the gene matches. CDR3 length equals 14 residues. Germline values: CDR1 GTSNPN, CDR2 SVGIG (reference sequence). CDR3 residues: CAWGIQGAVETQYF. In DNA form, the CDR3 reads TGTGCCTGGGGGATCCAGGGGGCGGTGGAGACCCAGTACTTC.

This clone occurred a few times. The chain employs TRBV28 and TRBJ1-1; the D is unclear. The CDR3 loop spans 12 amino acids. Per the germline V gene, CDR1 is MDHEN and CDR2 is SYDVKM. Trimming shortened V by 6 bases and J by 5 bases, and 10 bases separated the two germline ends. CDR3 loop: CASSLKGTEAFF. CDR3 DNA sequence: TGTGCCAGCAGCCTAAAGGGTACTGAAGCTTTCTTT.

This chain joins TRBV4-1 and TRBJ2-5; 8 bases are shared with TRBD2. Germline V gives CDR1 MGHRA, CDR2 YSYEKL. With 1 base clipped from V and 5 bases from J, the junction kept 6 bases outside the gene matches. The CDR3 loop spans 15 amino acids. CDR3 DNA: TGCGCCAGCAGCCAAGGCGGGGGGACGTTCGAGACCCAGTACTTC. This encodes CASSQGGGTFETQYF.

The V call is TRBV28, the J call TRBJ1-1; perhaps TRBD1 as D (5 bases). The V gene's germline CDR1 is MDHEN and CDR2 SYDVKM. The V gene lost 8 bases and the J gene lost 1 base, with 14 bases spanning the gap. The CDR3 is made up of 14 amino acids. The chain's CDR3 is CASGAGPKNTEAFF. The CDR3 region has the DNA TGTGCCAGCGGGGCAGGGCCCAAGAACACTGAAGCTTTCTTT. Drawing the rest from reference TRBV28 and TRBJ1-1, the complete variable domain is DVKVTQSSRYLVKRTGEKVFLECVQDMDHENMFWYRQDPGLGLRLIYFSYDVKMKEKGDIPEGYSVSREKKERFSLILESASTNQTSMYLCASGAGPKNTEAFFGQGTRLTVV.

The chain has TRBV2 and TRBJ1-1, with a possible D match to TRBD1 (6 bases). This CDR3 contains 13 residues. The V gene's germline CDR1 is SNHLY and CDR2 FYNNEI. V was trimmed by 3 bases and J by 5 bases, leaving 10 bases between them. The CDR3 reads CASSERGGTEAFF. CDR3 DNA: TGTGCCAGCAGTGAGAGGGGGGGGACTGAAGCTTTCTTT. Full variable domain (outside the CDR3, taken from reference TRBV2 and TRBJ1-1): EPEVTQTPSHQVTQMGQEVILRCVPISNHLYFYWYRQILGQKVEFLVSFYNNEISEKSEIFDDQFSVERPDGSNFTLKIRSTKLEDSAMYFCASSERGGTEAFFGQGTRLTVV.

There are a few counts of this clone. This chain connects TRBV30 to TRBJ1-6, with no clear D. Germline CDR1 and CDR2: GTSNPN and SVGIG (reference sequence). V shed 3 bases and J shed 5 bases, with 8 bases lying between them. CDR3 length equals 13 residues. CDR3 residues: CAWRQANNSPLHF. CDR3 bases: TGTGCCTGGAGACAAGCTAATAATTCACCCCTCCACTTT. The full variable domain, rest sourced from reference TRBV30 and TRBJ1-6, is SQTIHQWPATLVQPVGSPLSLECTVEGTSNPNLYWYRQAAGRGLQLLFYSVGIGQISSEVPQNLSASRPQDRQFILSSKKLLLSDSGFYLCAWRQANNSPLHFGNGTRLTVT.